This T cell receptor beta chain originates from a study of human T cells and chemical hapten exposure. Trimming took off 6 bases at V and 4 bases at J, with 12 bases between the two ends. CDR3 length equals 14 residues. The table lists this clonotype with a few counts. Individual cDNA molecules each carried unique molecular identifiers attached by the library. TCRdb recomputed calls from the RACE reads with MiXCR, one row per CDR3 protein. The sample lists more than 250,000 distinct CDR3 sequences, about 9% seen once, with less than 3% in the top ten. The time point was: pre-sensitization, week 0. Treatment meaning: therapeutic diphenylcyclopropenone sensitization with weekly scalp DPC. It was unfractionated whole blood from which total RNA was extracted.

The receptor comes from a woman between 40 and 55 years old with alopecia areata. Some clones in this sample may be carry-over from other donors' samples. The sequences come from whole blood, collected in connection with sensitization to the hapten diphenylcyclopropenone (DPC). The chain recombines TRBV12-3 or TRBV12-4 with TRBJ2-2, with a possible D match to TRBD1 (6 bases). The CDR3 here is CASRLGTPTGELFF. The CDR3 DNA reads TGTGCCAGCAGACTCGGGACACCCACCGGGGAGCTGTTTTTT.